The subject of this entry is one TCR beta chain. What it binds is unknown. The data belong to a study of CD8 T cells in ankylosing spondylitis. The germline gives CDR1 LNHNV, CDR2 YYDKDF (reference sequence). CDR3 length: 15 residues. V was pared by 0 bases and J by 1 base, with 9 bases between. It was by quantitative 5'-RACE with molecular barcodes that TCR beta libraries were made. TCRdb re-analysed the 5' RACE reads in MiXCR, keeping a single row per CDR3 protein. Of about 800,000 distinct CDR3 sequences in the sample, approximately 10% were seen once. Overall study results and limits: What appeared characteristic of ankylosing spondylitis blood was a TCR beta motif of 7 or 8 highly homologous variants. Earlier authors reported some of these motif variants in reactive arthritis synovial fluid and blood.

Sequencing was done on a sample of blood, either unsorted or a sorted T cell fraction (not recorded which). This chain connects TRBV15 to TRBJ2-5; a weak D match, TRBD1 (6 bases). This clonotype was obtained from a male donor with ankylosing spondylitis. CDR3 amino acids: CATSREQQGQETQYF. CDR3 nucleotides: TGTGCCACCAGCAGAGAACAACAGGGCCAAGAGACCCAGTACTTC.